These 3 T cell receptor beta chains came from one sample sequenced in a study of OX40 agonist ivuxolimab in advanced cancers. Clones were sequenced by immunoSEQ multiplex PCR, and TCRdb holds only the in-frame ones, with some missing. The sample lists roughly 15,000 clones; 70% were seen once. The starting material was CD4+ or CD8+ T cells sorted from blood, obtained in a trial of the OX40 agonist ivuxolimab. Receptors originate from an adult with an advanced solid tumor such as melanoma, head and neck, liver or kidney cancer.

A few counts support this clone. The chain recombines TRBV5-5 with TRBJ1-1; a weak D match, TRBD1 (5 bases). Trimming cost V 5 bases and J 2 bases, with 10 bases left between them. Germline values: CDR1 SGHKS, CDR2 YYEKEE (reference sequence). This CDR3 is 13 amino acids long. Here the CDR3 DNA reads TGTGCCAGCAGGCCGGGGGGAAACACTGAAGCTTTCTTT. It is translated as CASRPGGNTEAFF.

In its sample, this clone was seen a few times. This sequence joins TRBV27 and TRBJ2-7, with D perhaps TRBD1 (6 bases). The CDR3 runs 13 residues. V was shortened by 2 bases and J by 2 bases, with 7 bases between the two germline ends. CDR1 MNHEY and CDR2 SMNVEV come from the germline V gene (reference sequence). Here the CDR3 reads CASSLQGTYEQYF. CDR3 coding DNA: TGTGCCAGCAGTTTACAGGGGACCTACGAGCAGTACTTC.

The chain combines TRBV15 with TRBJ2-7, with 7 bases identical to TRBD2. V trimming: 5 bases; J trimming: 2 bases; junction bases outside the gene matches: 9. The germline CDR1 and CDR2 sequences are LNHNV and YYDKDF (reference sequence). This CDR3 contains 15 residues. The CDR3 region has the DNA TGTGCCACCAGCGACCCTAGCGGATCGGCCTACGAGCAGTACTTC. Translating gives CATSDPSGSAYEQYF. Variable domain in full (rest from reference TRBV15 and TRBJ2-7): DAMVIQNPRYQVTQFGKPVTLSCSQTLNHNVMYWYQQKSSQAPKLLFHYYDKDFNNEADTPDNFQSRRPNTSFCFLDIRSPGLGDTAMYLCATSDPSGSAYEQYFGPGTRLTVT.